The rows below give T cell receptor beta chains drawn from one sample of a study of cytotoxic CD8 clonotypes in ibrutinib-treated CLL. Data came from immunoSEQ multiplex PCR; TCRdb stores just in-frame clones and leaves some out. The sample holds 200,000 or so clones; roughly three quarters are singletons and the top ten take around 10%. This material consisted of PBMCs, taken after 12 months of ibrutinib treatment. These receptors all stem from a human donor with chronic lymphocytic leukemia. Each CDR3 is given with its conserved first and last residue. A D gene is named only where the DNA matches it firmly. Only some rows state a clone size, as once, few, many or a class for expanded clones.

cdr3_aa: CASSVAGTGMYEQFF; cdr3_nt: TGTGCCAGCAGCGTAGCCGGGACAGGGATGTATGAGCAGTTCTTC; j_call: TRBJ2-1; clone_size: .; v_call: TRBV9; d_call: TRBD1
cdr3_aa: CASSDGHSESTDTQYF; cdr3_nt: TGTGCCAGCAGTGACGGCCATAGTGAGAGCACAGATACGCAGTATTTT; j_call: TRBJ2-3; clone_size: .; v_call: TRBV6-4; d_call: .
cdr3_aa: CASSLEGLRDTEAFF; cdr3_nt: TGCGCCAGCAGCTTGGAAGGGCTTAGGGACACTGAAGCTTTCTTT; j_call: TRBJ1-1; clone_size: once; v_call: TRBV5-1; d_call: .
cdr3_aa: CASSIGTGRIVNTEAFF; cdr3_nt: TGTGCCAGTAGTATTGGGACAGGGAGGATAGTGAACACTGAAGCTTTCTTT; j_call: TRBJ1-1; clone_size: .; v_call: TRBV19; d_call: TRBD1
cdr3_aa: CAWSVDSSGNTIYF; cdr3_nt: TGTGCCTGGAGTGTAGACAGCTCTGGAAACACCATATATTTT; j_call: TRBJ1-3; clone_size: .; v_call: TRBV30; d_call: .
cdr3_aa: CAWSVLRENYGYTF; cdr3_nt: TGTGCCTGGAGTGTACTAAGAGAGAACTATGGCTACACCTTC; j_call: TRBJ1-2; clone_size: .; v_call: TRBV30; d_call: .
cdr3_aa: CASSLKGAGEYYEQYF; cdr3_nt: TGTGCCAGCAGCTTAAAGGGGGCAGGGGAGTACTACGAGCAGTACTTC; j_call: TRBJ2-7; clone_size: once; v_call: TRBV7-9; d_call: TRBD1
cdr3_aa: CASSPGAPGNSPLHF; cdr3_nt: TGTGCCAGCAGTCCCGGGGCTCCCGGTAATTCACCCCTCCACTTT; j_call: TRBJ1-6; clone_size: .; v_call: TRBV6-6; d_call: .
cdr3_aa: CATSWGGLGQPQHF; cdr3_nt: TGTGCCACCAGCTGGGGGGGGCTAGGCCAGCCCCAGCATTTT; j_call: TRBJ1-5; clone_size: .; v_call: TRBV15; d_call: .
cdr3_aa: CASSLVVGYGYTF; cdr3_nt: TGCGCCAGCAGCTTGGTGGTAGGCTATGGCTACACCTTC; j_call: TRBJ1-2; clone_size: few; v_call: TRBV5-1; d_call: .
cdr3_aa: CASSQQAGTGGTDTQYF; cdr3_nt: TGCGCCAGCAGCCAGCAGGCCGGGACAGGGGGCACAGATACGCAGTATTTT; j_call: TRBJ2-3; clone_size: few; v_call: TRBV4-1; d_call: TRBD1
cdr3_aa: CASSPGQLINQPQHF; cdr3_nt: TGTGCCAGCAGCCCCGGACAGCTAATTAATCAGCCCCAGCATTTT; j_call: TRBJ1-5; clone_size: .; v_call: TRBV5-8; d_call: .
cdr3_aa: CASSNRGSTEAFF; cdr3_nt: TGTGCCAGCAGTAACCGAGGGAGCACTGAAGCTTTCTTT; j_call: TRBJ1-1; clone_size: .; v_call: TRBV2; d_call: .
cdr3_aa: CASSLGQGPVTIYF; cdr3_nt: TGTGCCAGCAGCTTAGGACAGGGACCCGTTACCATATATTTT; j_call: TRBJ1-3; clone_size: .; v_call: TRBV11-3; d_call: TRBD1
cdr3_aa: CASSSGEQPQHF; cdr3_nt: TGTGCCAGCAGCTCAGGTGAGCAGCCCCAGCATTTT; j_call: TRBJ1-5; clone_size: few; v_call: TRBV7-9; d_call: .